This T cell receptor beta chain was recorded in a study of vaccination effects on CD4 cells after COVID-19. Overall study context: The researchers cultured 1.5 million to 2 million PBMC per well with 8 to 10 IU/ml IL-2 and about 10 ug/ml peptides.

The protocol was immunoSEQ multiplex PCR, while the TCRdb copy is restricted to in-frame clones and leaves out a portion. The repertoire has fewer than 75,000 clones, 77% of them found once; the top ten carry approximately 2%. A roughly ten-day culture period preceded the isolation of CD4+ T cells. Nobody among the vaccine recipients had prior SARS-CoV-2 infection (nucleocapsid antibodies were negative). Each culture had half its medium swapped for IL-2 medium on days 3 and 7. On this clone itself: The antigen is undetermined.

Sequences were derived from CD4+ T cells from PBMCs cultured without peptide, sampled before COVID-19 vaccination. This clonotype originated in a human donor who received a COVID-19 vaccine.

This CDR3 is CASSLGRQVNQPQHF. DNA of the CDR3: TGCGCCAGCAGCCTGGGCCGACAGGTCAATCAGCCCCAGCATTTT. The chain recombines TRBV5-1 with TRBJ1-5; tentative D call: TRBD1 (6 bases). The CDR3 totals 15 residues. V was shortened by 4 bases and J by 3 bases, with 14 bases between the two germline ends. Germline V gives CDR1 SGHRS, CDR2 YFSETQ.